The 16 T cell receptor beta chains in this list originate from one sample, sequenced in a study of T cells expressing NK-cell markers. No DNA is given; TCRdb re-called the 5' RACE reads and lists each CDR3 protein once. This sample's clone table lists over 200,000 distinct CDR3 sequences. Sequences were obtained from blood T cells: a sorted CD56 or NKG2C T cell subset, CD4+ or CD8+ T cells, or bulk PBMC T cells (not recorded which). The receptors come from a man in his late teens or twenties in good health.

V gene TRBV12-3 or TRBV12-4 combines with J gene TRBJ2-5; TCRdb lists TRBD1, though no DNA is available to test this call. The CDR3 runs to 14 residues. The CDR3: CASSLEGTFETQYF.

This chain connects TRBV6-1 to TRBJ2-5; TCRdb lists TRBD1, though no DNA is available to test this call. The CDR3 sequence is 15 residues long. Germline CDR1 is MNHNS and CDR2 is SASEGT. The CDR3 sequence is CASSAGQGWQETQYF.

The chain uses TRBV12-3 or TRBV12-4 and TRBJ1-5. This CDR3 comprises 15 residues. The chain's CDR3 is CASSFSKITGQPQHF.

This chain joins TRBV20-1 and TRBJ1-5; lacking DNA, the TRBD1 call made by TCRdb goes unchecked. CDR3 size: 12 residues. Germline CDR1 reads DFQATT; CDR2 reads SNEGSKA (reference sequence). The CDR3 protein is CSIGDLNQPQHF.

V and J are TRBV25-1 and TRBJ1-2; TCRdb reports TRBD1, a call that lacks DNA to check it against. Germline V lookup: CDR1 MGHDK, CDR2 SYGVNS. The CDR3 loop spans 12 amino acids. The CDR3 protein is CASRQGGKGYTF.

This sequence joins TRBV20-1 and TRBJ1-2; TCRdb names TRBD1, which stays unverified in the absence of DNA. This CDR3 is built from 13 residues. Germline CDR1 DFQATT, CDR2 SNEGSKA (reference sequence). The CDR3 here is CSAREGTNYGYTF.

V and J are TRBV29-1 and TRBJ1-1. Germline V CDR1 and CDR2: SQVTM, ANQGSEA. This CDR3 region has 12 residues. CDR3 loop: CSVDLFSTEAFF.

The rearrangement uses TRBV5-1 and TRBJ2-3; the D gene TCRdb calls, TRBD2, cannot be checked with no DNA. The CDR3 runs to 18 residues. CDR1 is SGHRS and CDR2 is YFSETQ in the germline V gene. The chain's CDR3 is CASSYIPGSGSREDTQYF.

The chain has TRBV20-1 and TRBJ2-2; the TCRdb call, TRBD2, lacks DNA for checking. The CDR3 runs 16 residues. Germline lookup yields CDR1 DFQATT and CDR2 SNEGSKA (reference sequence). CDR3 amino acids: CSAQGLAGANTGELFF.

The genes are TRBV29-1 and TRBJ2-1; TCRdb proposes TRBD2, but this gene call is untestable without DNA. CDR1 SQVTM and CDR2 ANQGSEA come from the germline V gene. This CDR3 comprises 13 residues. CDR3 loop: CSGARLEADEQFF.

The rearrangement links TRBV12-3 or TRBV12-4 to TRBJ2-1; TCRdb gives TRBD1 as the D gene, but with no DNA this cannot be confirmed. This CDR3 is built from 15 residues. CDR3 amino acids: CASTLDVRTGRGQFF.

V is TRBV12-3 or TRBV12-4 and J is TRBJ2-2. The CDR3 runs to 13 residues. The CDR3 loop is CASRGYDAGELFF.

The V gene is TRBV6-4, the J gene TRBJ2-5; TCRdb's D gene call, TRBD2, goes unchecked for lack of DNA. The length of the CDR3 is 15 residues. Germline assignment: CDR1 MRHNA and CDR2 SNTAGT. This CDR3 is CASSPTSGRSVTQYF.

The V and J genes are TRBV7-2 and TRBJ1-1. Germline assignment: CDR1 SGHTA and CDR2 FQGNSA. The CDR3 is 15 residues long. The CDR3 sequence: CASSLSRAMRTEAFF.

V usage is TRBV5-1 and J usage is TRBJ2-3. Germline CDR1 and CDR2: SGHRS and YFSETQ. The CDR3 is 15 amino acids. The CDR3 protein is CASSLGGVRTDTQYF. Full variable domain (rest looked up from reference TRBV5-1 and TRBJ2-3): KAGVTQTPRYLIKTRGQQVTLSCSPISGHRSVSWYQQTPGQGLQFLFEYFSETQRNKGNFPGRFSGRQFSNSRSEMNVSTLELGDSALYLCASSLGGVRTDTQYFGPGTRLTVL.

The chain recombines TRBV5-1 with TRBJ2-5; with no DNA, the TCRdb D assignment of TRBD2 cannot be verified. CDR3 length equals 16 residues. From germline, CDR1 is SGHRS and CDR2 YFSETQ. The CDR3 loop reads CASSPEGTGVQETQYF. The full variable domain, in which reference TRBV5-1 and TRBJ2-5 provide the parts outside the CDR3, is KAGVTQTPRYLIKTRGQQVTLSCSPISGHRSVSWYQQTPGQGLQFLFEYFSETQRNKGNFPGRFSGRQFSNSRSEMNVSTLELGDSALYLCASSPEGTGVQETQYFGPGTRLLVL.